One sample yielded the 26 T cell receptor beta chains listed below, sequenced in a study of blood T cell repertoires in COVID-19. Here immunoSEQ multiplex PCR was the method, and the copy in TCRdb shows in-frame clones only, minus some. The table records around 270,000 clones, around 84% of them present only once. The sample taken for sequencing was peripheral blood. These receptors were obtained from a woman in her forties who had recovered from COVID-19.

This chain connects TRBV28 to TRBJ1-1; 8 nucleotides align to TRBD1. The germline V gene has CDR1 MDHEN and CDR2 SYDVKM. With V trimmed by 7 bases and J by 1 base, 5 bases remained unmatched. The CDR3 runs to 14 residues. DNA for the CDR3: TGTGCCAGCAAAGGACAGGGAACGAACACTGAAGCTTTCTTT. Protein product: CASKGQGTNTEAFF.

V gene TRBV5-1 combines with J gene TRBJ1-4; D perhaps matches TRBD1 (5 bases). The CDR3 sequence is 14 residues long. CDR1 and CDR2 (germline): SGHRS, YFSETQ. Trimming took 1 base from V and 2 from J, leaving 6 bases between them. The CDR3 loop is CASSLRGTNEKLFF. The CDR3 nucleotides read TGCGCCAGCAGCTTGCGGGGGACTAATGAAAAACTGTTTTTT.

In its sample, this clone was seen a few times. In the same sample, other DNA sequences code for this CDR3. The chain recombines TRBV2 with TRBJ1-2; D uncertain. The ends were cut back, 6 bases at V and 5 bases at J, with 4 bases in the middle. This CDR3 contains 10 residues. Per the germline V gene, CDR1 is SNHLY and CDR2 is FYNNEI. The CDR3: CASRSYGYTF. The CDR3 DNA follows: TGTGCCAGCAGATCGTATGGCTACACCTTC. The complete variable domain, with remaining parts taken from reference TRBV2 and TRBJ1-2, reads EPEVTQTPSHQVTQMGQEVILRCVPISNHLYFYWYRQILGQKVEFLVSFYNNEISEKSEIFDDQFSVERPDGSNFTLKIRSTKLEDSAMYFCASRSYGYTFGSGTRLTVV.

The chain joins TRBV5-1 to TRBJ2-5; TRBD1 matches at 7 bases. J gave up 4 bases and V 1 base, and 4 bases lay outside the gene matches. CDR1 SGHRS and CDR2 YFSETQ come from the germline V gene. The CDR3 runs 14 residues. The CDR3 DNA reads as TGCGCCAGCAGCTTGTCGACAGGGCCAGAGACCCAGTACTTC. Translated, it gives CASSLSTGPETQYF. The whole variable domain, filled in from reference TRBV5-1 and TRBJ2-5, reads KAGVTQTPRYLIKTRGQQVTLSCSPISGHRSVSWYQQTPGQGLQFLFEYFSETQRNKGNFPGRFSGRQFSNSRSEMNVSTLELGDSALYLCASSLSTGPETQYFGPGTRLLVL.

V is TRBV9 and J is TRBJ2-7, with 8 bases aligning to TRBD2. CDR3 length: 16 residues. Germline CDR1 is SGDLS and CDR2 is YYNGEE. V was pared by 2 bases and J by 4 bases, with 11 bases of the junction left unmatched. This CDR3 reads CASSVSSRGAVYEQYF. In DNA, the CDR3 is TGTGCCAGCAGCGTCAGCTCGCGGGGGGCCGTATACGAGCAGTACTTC.

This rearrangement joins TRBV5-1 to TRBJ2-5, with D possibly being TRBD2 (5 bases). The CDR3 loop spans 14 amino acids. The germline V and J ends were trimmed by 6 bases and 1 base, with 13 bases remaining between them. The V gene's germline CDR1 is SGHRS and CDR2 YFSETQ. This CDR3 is CASTWNRGQETQYF. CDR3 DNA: TGCGCCAGCACCTGGAATCGGGGCCAAGAGACCCAGTACTTC.

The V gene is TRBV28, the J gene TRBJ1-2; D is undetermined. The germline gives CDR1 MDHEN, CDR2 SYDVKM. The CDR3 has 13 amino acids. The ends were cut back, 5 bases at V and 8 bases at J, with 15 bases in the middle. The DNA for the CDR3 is TGTGCCAGCAGTCCTCCTAACCCGGGAGGCTACACCTTC. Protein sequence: CASSPPNPGGYTF.

The CDR3, as DNA: TGCGCCAGCAGCTTGGTTCCGGGGTTGGAGGCTGAAGCTTTCTTT. This gives the protein CASSLVPGLEAEAFF. This chain uses TRBV5-1 with TRBJ1-1; D gene uncertain. Germline-derived CDR1 and CDR2 are SGHRS and YFSETQ. The CDR3 sequence is 15 residues long. The ends were cut back, 0 bases at V and 6 bases at J, with 15 bases in the middle.

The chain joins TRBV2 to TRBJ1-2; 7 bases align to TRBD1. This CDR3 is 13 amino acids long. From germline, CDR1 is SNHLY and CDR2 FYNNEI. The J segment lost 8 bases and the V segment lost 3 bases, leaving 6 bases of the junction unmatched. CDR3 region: CASSDMGQRGYTF. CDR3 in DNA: TGTGCCAGCAGTGATATGGGACAGCGCGGCTACACCTTC.

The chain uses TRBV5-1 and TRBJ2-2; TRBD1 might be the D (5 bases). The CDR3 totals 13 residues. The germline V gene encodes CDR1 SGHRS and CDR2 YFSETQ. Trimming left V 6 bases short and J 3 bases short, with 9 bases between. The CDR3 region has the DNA TGCGCCAGCACGGACACGGACACCGGGGAGCTGTTTTTT. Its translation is CASTDTDTGELFF.

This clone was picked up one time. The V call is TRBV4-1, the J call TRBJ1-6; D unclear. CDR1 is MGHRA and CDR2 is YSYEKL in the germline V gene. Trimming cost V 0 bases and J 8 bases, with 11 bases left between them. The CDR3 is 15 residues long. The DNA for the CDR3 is TGCGCCAGCAGCCAAGATGGCTACGGGGATTCACCCCTCCACTTT. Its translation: CASSQDGYGDSPLHF.

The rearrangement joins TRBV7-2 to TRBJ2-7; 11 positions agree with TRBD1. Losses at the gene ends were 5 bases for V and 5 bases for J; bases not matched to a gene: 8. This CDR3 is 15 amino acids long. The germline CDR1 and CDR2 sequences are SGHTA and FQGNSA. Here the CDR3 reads CASSPGQGGTHEQYF. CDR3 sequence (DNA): TGTGCCAGCAGCCCGGGACAGGGGGGCACCCACGAGCAGTACTTC.

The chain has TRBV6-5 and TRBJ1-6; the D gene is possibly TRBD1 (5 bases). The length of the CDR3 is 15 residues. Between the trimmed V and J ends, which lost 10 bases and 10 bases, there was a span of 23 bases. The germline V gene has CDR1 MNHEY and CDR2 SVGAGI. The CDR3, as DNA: TGTGCCACCAGGGTTGGTGAGACAACCAGCTCACCCCTCCACTTT. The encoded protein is CATRVGETTSSPLHF.

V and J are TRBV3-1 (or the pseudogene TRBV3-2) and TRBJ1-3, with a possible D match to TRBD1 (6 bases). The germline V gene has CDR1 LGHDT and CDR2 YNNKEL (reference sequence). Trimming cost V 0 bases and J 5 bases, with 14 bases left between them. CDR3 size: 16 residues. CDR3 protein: CASSQDGGGARNTIYF. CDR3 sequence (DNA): TGTGCCAGCAGCCAAGACGGGGGGGGCGCGAGAAACACCATATATTTT.

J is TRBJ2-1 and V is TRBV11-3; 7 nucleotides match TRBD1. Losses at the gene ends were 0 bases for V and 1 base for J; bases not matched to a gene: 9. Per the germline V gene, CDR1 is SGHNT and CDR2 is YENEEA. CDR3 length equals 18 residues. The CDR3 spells CASSLEFLGTDSYNEQFF. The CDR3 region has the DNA TGTGCCAGCAGCTTAGAGTTCCTCGGGACAGATTCCTACAATGAGCAGTTCTTC.

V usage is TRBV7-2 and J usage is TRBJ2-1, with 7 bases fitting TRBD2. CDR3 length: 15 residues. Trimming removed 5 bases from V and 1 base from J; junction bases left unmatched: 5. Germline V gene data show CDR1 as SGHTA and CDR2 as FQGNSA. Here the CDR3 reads CASSETGGSYNEQFF. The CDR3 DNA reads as TGTGCCAGCAGCGAGACGGGGGGATCCTACAATGAGCAGTTCTTC.

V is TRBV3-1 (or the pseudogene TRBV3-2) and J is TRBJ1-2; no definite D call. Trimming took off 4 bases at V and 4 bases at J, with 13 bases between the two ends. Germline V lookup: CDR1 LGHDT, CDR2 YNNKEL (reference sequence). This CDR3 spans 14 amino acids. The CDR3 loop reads CASSLTGVLYGYTF. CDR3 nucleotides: TGTGCCAGCAGCCTAACCGGGGTACTCTATGGCTACACCTTC.

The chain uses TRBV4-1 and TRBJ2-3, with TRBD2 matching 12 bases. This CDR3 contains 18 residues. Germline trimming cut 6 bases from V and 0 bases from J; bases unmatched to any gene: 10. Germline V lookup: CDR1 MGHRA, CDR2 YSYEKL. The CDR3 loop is CASSLLQLAGGSTDTQYF. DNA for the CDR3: TGCGCCAGCAGTCTGTTGCAACTAGCGGGGGGAAGCACAGATACGCAGTATTTT.

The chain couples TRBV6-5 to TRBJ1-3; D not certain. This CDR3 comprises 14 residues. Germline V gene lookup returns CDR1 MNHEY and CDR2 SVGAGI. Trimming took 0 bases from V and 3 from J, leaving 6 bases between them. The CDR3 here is CASSYSPGGNTIYF. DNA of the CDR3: TGTGCCAGCAGTTACTCACCCGGTGGAAACACCATATATTTT.

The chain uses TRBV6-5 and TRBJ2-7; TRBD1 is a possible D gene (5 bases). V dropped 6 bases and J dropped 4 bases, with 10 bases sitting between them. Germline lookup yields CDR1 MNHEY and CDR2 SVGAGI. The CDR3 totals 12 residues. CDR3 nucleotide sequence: TGTGCCAGCAGACAGGTTACTTACGAGCAGTACTTC. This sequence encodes CASRQVTYEQYF.

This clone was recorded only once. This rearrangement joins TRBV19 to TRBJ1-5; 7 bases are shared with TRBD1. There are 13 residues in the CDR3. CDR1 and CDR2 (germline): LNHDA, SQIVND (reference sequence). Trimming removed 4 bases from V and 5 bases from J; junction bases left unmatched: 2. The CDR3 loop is CASSSTGDQPQHF. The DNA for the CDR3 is TGTGCCAGTAGTAGTACAGGGGATCAGCCCCAGCATTTT.

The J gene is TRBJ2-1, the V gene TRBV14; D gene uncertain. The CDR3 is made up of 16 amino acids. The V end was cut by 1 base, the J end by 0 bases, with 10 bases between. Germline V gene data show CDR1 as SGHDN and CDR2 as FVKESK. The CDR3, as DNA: TGTGCCAGCAGCCAAGGACTGAAGAGCTCCTACAATGAGCAGTTCTTC. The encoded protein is CASSQGLKSSYNEQFF.

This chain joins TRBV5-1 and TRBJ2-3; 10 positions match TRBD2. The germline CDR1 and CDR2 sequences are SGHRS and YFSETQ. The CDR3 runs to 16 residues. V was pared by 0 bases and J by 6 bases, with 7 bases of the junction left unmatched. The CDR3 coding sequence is TGCGCCAGCAGCTTGGGGCTAGCGGGGGCGGATGATACGCAGTATTTT. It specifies CASSLGLAGADDTQYF. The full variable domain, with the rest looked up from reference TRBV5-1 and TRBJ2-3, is KAGVTQTPRYLIKTRGQQVTLSCSPISGHRSVSWYQQTPGQGLQFLFEYFSETQRNKGNFPGRFSGRQFSNSRSEMNVSTLELGDSALYLCASSLGLAGADDTQYFGPGTRLTVL.

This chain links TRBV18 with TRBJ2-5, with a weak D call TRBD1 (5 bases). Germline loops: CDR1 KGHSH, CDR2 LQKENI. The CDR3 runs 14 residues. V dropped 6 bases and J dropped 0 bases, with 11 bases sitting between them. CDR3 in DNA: TGTGCCAGCTCGGCGACAGAGTACCAAGAGACCCAGTACTTC. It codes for CASSATEYQETQYF.

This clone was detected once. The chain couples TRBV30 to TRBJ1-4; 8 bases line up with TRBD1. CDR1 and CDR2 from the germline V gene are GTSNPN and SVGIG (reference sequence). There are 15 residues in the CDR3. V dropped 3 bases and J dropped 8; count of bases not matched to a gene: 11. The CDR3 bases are TGTGCCTGGAGGAGTTGGACAGGGATTGTGGAAAAACTGTTTTTT. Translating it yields CAWRSWTGIVEKLFF.

The CDR3 spells CATTPEGAGEKLFF. CDR3 in DNA: TGTGCCACCACCCCGGAGGGGGCGGGGGAAAAACTGTTTTTT. The chain has TRBV10-3 and TRBJ1-4; 7 bases align to TRBD1. Germline V gene lookup returns CDR1 ENHRY and CDR2 SYGVKD. This CDR3 is 14 amino acids long. The V and J ends lost 10 bases and 8 bases, in that order; junction bases with no gene match: 13.